Described below is a single T cell receptor (beta chain) sequence and its context. Losses at the gene ends were 3 bases for V and 8 bases for J; bases not matched to a gene: 6. The CDR3 totals 15 residues. The data are from a study of patients and donors after allogeneic stem cell transplantation. One entry per CDR3 protein results from TCRdb running MiXCR on the RT-PCR reads. The repertoire consists of 150,000 to 250,000 distinct CDR3 sequences, with approximately 41% occurring once and the leading ten covering about 35%. The sequencing sample was made of blood, either unsorted or a sorted T cell fraction (not recorded which). The chain uses TRBV12-3 or TRBV12-4 and TRBJ2-1; 11 nucleotides agree with TRBD2. The sequence came from a human donor who was either an allogeneic HSCT recipient or a stem cell or donor lymphocyte infusion donor (not recorded which). It is not recorded whose cells these are; they may come from a transplant donor. The CDR3 region is CASSFGLAGGYEQFF. For the CDR3, the DNA is TGTGCCAGCAGTTTCGGGCTAGCGGGAGGATATGAGCAGTTCTTC.